A selection of T cell receptor beta chains follows, all from one sample in a study of graft-versus-host responses after intestinal transplantation. Assay: immunoSEQ multiplex PCR; the TCRdb copy retains only in-frame clones and omits some. Of 77,000 or so clones listed, 92% are singletons. Sequenced here: PBMCs, sampled 98 days after intestinal transplantation. The receptor set was obtained from a human patient who received an intestinal transplant, so some T cells may come from the graft donor. CDR3s include the opening cysteine and the closing phenylalanine or tryptophan. Fields, in order: CDR3 DNA, CDR3 protein, V gene, D gene, J gene, clone size. D genes are given only for firm matches. For some rows the clone size is stated as once, few or many, or as a class when expanded; others skip it.

cdr3_nt: TGTGCCAGTAGTATCGAGACAAGGGTCACAGATACGCAGTATTTT
cdr3_aa: CASSIETRVTDTQYF
v_call: TRBV19
d_call: NA
j_call: TRBJ2-3
clone_size: NA

cdr3_nt: TGTGCCAGCAGCCAAGAGATCTCGTGGCTAGCGGAGGGACGCGATGAGCAGTTCTTC
cdr3_aa: CASSQEISWLAEGRDEQFF
v_call: TRBV14
d_call: TRBD2
j_call: TRBJ2-1
clone_size: NA

cdr3_nt: TGTGCCAGCACCTTTGAGGTGGAGGGTAAGCAGTACTTC
cdr3_aa: CASTFEVEGKQYF
v_call: TRBV6-5
d_call: NA
j_call: TRBJ2-7
clone_size: NA

cdr3_nt: TGTGCCAGCACACGAAGCACCGCAACTAATGAAAAACTGTTTTTT
cdr3_aa: CASTRSTATNEKLFF
v_call: TRBV6-5
d_call: NA
j_call: TRBJ1-4
clone_size: once

cdr3_nt: TGTGCCAGCAGCTTATCAAGCTCTGGAAACACCATATATTTT
cdr3_aa: CASSLSSSGNTIYF
v_call: TRBV5-6
d_call: NA
j_call: TRBJ1-3
clone_size: NA

cdr3_nt: TGTGCCAGCAGCTTAGCCCCCTACCAACTAGCGGGAGAGTGGGAGACCCAGTACTTC
cdr3_aa: CASSLAPYQLAGEWETQYF
v_call: TRBV7-8
d_call: TRBD2
j_call: TRBJ2-5
clone_size: NA

cdr3_nt: TGTGCCACCAGCAGAGGCAGCTACGAGCAGTACTTC
cdr3_aa: CATSRGSYEQYF
v_call: TRBV15
d_call: NA
j_call: TRBJ2-7
clone_size: once

cdr3_nt: TGTGCCAGCAGCCCGTCGTCTGGAAACACCATATATTTT
cdr3_aa: CASSPSSGNTIYF
v_call: TRBV7-9
d_call: NA
j_call: TRBJ1-3
clone_size: NA

cdr3_nt: TGTGCCAGCAGTTTACGGGGGAGGGGGCGGGATAGAATTGGGTACAATGAGCAGTTCTTC
cdr3_aa: CASSLRGRGRDRIGYNEQFF
v_call: TRBV27
d_call: NA
j_call: TRBJ2-1
clone_size: NA

cdr3_nt: TGTGCCAGCAGTCGACAGGGGGCTAGCGGGAAAGGGGAGACCCAGTACTTC
cdr3_aa: CASSRQGASGKGETQYF
v_call: TRBV28
d_call: NA
j_call: TRBJ2-5
clone_size: NA

cdr3_nt: TGTGCCAGCAGCTTGGCGGGCCAGGGGGGGACCGGGGAGCTGTTTTTT
cdr3_aa: CASSLAGQGGTGELFF
v_call: TRBV5-4
d_call: NA
j_call: TRBJ2-2
clone_size: NA

cdr3_nt: TGTGCCACCAGCAGAGTACGGGAAAATCAGCCCCAGCATTTT
cdr3_aa: CATSRVRENQPQHF
v_call: TRBV15
d_call: NA
j_call: TRBJ1-5
clone_size: NA

cdr3_nt: TGTGCCAGCAGTGCCGGGGCGGTCTCCTACGAGCAGTACTTC
cdr3_aa: CASSAGAVSYEQYF
v_call: TRBV6-1
d_call: NA
j_call: TRBJ2-7
clone_size: once

cdr3_nt: TGTGCCAGCACTGCACAGGGTGCCTACAATGAGCAGTTCTTC
cdr3_aa: CASTAQGAYNEQFF
v_call: TRBV6-1
d_call: NA
j_call: TRBJ2-1
clone_size: NA

cdr3_nt: TGTGCCATCAGTGAGTCCGGAGGGCAGGGTTGGTATGGCTACACCTTC
cdr3_aa: CAISESGGQGWYGYTF
v_call: TRBV10-3
d_call: NA
j_call: TRBJ1-2
clone_size: NA

cdr3_nt: TGTGCCAGCAGCTTAGATTCGGGGGGAACACCCCTCCACTTT
cdr3_aa: CASSLDSGGTPLHF
v_call: TRBV11-2
d_call: NA
j_call: TRBJ1-6
clone_size: few

cdr3_nt: TGTGCCTGGAGTGTAAGAGGGCGTGGGGAGCAGTACTTC
cdr3_aa: CAWSVRGRGEQYF
v_call: TRBV30
d_call: NA
j_call: TRBJ2-7
clone_size: NA

cdr3_nt: TGTGCCAGCACCCAGAGGGGGGGGCCTTCATACGAGCAGTACTTC
cdr3_aa: CASTQRGGPSYEQYF
v_call: TRBV13
d_call: NA
j_call: TRBJ2-7
clone_size: NA

cdr3_nt: TGCGCCAGCGGGACTAGCATACGGGATGAGCAGTTCTTC
cdr3_aa: CASGTSIRDEQFF
v_call: TRBV5-1
d_call: TRBD2
j_call: TRBJ2-1
clone_size: NA

cdr3_nt: TGTGCCAGCAGGCGAACAGGGGCTGACACTGAAGCTTTCTTT
cdr3_aa: CASRRTGADTEAFF
v_call: TRBV27
d_call: TRBD1
j_call: TRBJ1-1
clone_size: NA

cdr3_nt: TGTGCCAGCTCACCATTGAGTATAGGGCTGACTAATGAAAAACTGTTTTTT
cdr3_aa: CASSPLSIGLTNEKLFF
v_call: TRBV18
d_call: NA
j_call: TRBJ1-4
clone_size: NA

cdr3_nt: TGCGCCAGCAGCCCGCCCACTAACTCCTACGAGCAGTACTTC
cdr3_aa: CASSPPTNSYEQYF
v_call: TRBV5-1
d_call: NA
j_call: TRBJ2-7
clone_size: NA

cdr3_nt: TGTGCCTGGGCGGCAGGGGGCTCCTACGAGCAGTACTTC
cdr3_aa: CAWAAGGSYEQYF
v_call: TRBV28
d_call: TRBD1
j_call: TRBJ2-7
clone_size: NA

cdr3_nt: TGCGCCAGCAGCCAAAAACAGGGGCCCGGGAGGGGCCCCTATGGCTACACCTTC
cdr3_aa: CASSQKQGPGRGPYGYTF
v_call: TRBV4-1
d_call: TRBD1
j_call: TRBJ1-2
clone_size: NA

cdr3_nt: TGTGCCAGCAGTCCCCGAGTAGATTACCAAGAGACCCAGTACTTC
cdr3_aa: CASSPRVDYQETQYF
v_call: TRBV6-5
d_call: NA
j_call: TRBJ2-5
clone_size: NA

cdr3_nt: TGTGCCAGCAGTGCCTTAGCCCTCGGACTAGAAGCTTTCTTT
cdr3_aa: CASSALALGLEAFF
v_call: TRBV6-1
d_call: NA
j_call: TRBJ1-1
clone_size: NA

cdr3_nt: TGTGCCAGTAGTGCCACAGATACGCAGTATTTT
cdr3_aa: CASSATDTQYF
v_call: TRBV19
d_call: NA
j_call: TRBJ2-3
clone_size: NA

cdr3_nt: TGTGCTAGTGGGCCGGGACAGGGTTTCAATGAGCAGTTCTTC
cdr3_aa: CASGPGQGFNEQFF
v_call: TRBV12-5
d_call: TRBD1
j_call: TRBJ2-1
clone_size: once

cdr3_nt: TGTGCCAGTAGCATCACAGATCCTAGGAGCTCCTATAATTCACCCCTCCACTTT
cdr3_aa: CASSITDPRSSYNSPLHF
v_call: TRBV19
d_call: NA
j_call: TRBJ1-6
clone_size: NA

cdr3_nt: TGTGCCAGCAGCGTAGGAGTGGGGATCTCAAGAACTAATGAAAAACTGTTTTTT
cdr3_aa: CASSVGVGISRTNEKLFF
v_call: TRBV9
d_call: NA
j_call: TRBJ1-4
clone_size: NA

cdr3_nt: TGCGCCAGCAGCGCGACAGGGGCGTATGGCTACACCTTC
cdr3_aa: CASSATGAYGYTF
v_call: TRBV5-1
d_call: TRBD1
j_call: TRBJ1-2
clone_size: NA

cdr3_nt: TGCGCCAGCAGTGAGGCTAGCATAGTCGATGAGCAGTTCTTC
cdr3_aa: CASSEASIVDEQFF
v_call: TRBV10-2
d_call: NA
j_call: TRBJ2-1
clone_size: NA

cdr3_nt: TGTGCCAGCAGGGACAGGGGGCGCAATCAGCCCCAGCATTTT
cdr3_aa: CASRDRGRNQPQHF
v_call: TRBV6-4
d_call: TRBD1
j_call: TRBJ1-5
clone_size: NA

cdr3_nt: TGTGCCAGCAGATTCTCTTCTGGCACAGATACGCAGTATTTT
cdr3_aa: CASRFSSGTDTQYF
v_call: TRBV21-1
d_call: NA
j_call: TRBJ2-3
clone_size: NA

cdr3_nt: TGCGCCAGCAGTGAGAGGTGGACAGATACGCAGTATTTT
cdr3_aa: CASSERWTDTQYF
v_call: TRBV10-2
d_call: NA
j_call: TRBJ2-3
clone_size: NA

cdr3_nt: TGTGCCAGCAGTATATTTACAGGGGGGACTGAAGCTTTCTTT
cdr3_aa: CASSIFTGGTEAFF
v_call: TRBV6-6
d_call: TRBD1
j_call: TRBJ1-1
clone_size: NA

cdr3_nt: TGTGCCAGCAGCGCCGAGGACAGTGAAGCTTTCTTT
cdr3_aa: CASSAEDSEAFF
v_call: TRBV28
d_call: NA
j_call: TRBJ1-1
clone_size: once

cdr3_nt: TGTGCCAGCAGCCCCACTAGCGGGAGGGTTAACGAGCAGTACTTC
cdr3_aa: CASSPTSGRVNEQYF
v_call: TRBV9
d_call: TRBD2
j_call: TRBJ2-7
clone_size: NA

cdr3_nt: TGTGCCAGCAGCGTAGGGACAGGGTACAATGAGCAGTTCTTC
cdr3_aa: CASSVGTGYNEQFF
v_call: TRBV9
d_call: TRBD1
j_call: TRBJ2-1
clone_size: NA

cdr3_nt: TGCGCCAGCAGCCCCAGGACTAGCGGGAGGGCAGATACGCAGTATTTT
cdr3_aa: CASSPRTSGRADTQYF
v_call: TRBV5-1
d_call: TRBD2
j_call: TRBJ2-3
clone_size: NA

cdr3_nt: TGTGCCAGCACCTCACAGGGGTTTACCTACGAGCAGTACTTC
cdr3_aa: CASTSQGFTYEQYF
v_call: TRBV6-1
d_call: TRBD1
j_call: TRBJ2-7
clone_size: NA

cdr3_nt: TGTGCCAGCAGTCTAACCGGGACTTACACAGATACGCAGTATTTT
cdr3_aa: CASSLTGTYTDTQYF
v_call: TRBV7-3
d_call: NA
j_call: TRBJ2-3
clone_size: NA